This T cell receptor beta chain was obtained from a study of T cells after yellow fever vaccination. Study details: Fractions low in cell number were prepared with SMART-Seq v4 Ultra Low Input.

There are many counts of this clonotype. Its antigen is not identified. Broader study findings: The appearance of a small share of clonotypes in both CD4 and CD8 compartments was observed. Clones that expanded after primary vaccination mostly reappeared after the booster (approximately 96% CD4, 70% to 90% CD8). Weaker overall, the secondary response nonetheless peaked faster (day 5 versus 15).

TCRdb recomputed calls from the 5' RACE reads with MiXCR, one row per CDR3 protein. The data hold approximately 550,000 distinct CDR3 sequences, with roughly a fifth observed a single time. This specimen consisted of PBMCs, obtained 15 days after the yellow fever booster vaccination. The sequence was obtained from a man aged 25 to 45 who received the YFV17D yellow fever vaccine.

In DNA form, the CDR3 reads TGTGCCAGCAGCCGGACAGGGGAAGAGACCCAGTACTTC. Its translation: CASSRTGEETQYF. The chain couples TRBV7-9 to TRBJ2-5; 9 bases are a match to TRBD1. V lost 5 bases and J lost 3; bases outside the gene matches: 1. This CDR3 is built from 13 residues. CDR1 is SEHNR and CDR2 is FQNEAQ in the germline V gene (reference sequence).